This paragraph covers one TCR beta chain sequence. Its antigen is not known. It is likely a read error, because the conserved phenylalanine at the end of the CDR3 is missing. This entry is derived from a study of blood T cells in healthy people across ages. Study-level results: Older individuals had lower TCR beta diversity per million T cells (the decline was roughly linear). Long-lived and aged donors differed, with more naive CD4+ cells and higher diversity in the long-lived.

Collection of 9 to 10 milliliters of peripheral blood was performed for each donor. Sample-barcoded 5' priming and a J-beta primer mix drove a second PCR of roughly 6 to 12 cycles. From the 5' RACE reads, TCRdb called clonotypes with MiXCR, one entry per CDR3 protein. The sample has roughly 2 million distinct CDR3 sequences; about 50% are singletons. The CDR3 totals 13 residues. Germline loops: CDR1 SGHDT, CDR2 YYEEEE. The junction had 3 bases not matched to a gene; V was cut back by 4 bases and J by 4 bases. The source material was blood. The clonotype was recovered from a woman in her thirties or forties in good health. This chain links TRBV5-6 with TRBJ2-3; 7 bases align to TRBD1. CDR3 sequence: CASSADRADTQYL. CDR3 DNA sequence: TGTGCCAGCAGCGCCGACAGGGCAGATACGCAGTATTTG.